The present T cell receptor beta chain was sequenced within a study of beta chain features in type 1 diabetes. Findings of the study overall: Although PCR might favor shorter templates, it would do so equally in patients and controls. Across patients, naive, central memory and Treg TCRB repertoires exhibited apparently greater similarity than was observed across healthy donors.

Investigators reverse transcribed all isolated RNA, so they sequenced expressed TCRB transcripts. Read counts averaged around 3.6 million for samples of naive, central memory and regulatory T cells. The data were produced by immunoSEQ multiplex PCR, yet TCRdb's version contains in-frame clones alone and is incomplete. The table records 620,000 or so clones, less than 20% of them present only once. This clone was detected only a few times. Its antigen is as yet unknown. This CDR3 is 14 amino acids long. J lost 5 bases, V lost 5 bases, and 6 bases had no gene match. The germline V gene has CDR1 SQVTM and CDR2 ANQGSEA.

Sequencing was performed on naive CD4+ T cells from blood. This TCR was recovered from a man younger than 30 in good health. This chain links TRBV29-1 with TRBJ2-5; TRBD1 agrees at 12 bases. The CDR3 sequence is CSVTPGQGAETQYF. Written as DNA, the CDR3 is TGCAGCGTTACCCCGGGACAGGGGGCGGAGACCCAGTACTTC. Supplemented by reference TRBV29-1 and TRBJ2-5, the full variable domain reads SAVISQKPSRDICQRGTSLTIQCQVDSQVTMMFWYRQQPGQSLTLIATANQGSEATYESGFVIDKFPISRPNLTFSTLTVSNMSPEDSSIYLCSVTPGQGAETQYFGPGTRLLVL.